This T cell receptor beta chain was found in a study of T cells in Graves' hyperthyroidism and ophthalmopathy. Patients between 18 and 65 years old had hyperthyroidism, newly diagnosed and lasting under 2 months. Researchers took RNA transcripts and amplified the TCR beta CDR3 regions from them. During a first-round RT-PCR of the TCR CDR3, the HTBI primer set was used. TCRdb reprocessed the multiplex PCR reads via MiXCR and lists one record per CDR3 protein. The data show some 510,000 distinct CDR3 sequences, 35% to 55% seen once. CDR1 is SNHLY and CDR2 is FYNNEI in the germline V gene. Germline trimming cut 4 bases from V and 5 bases from J; bases unmatched to any gene: 4. The CDR3 has 14 amino acids. The sample holds many counts of this clonotype.

The TCR originated in a woman between 18 and 29 years old with Graves' hyperthyroidism. The V and J genes are TRBV2 and TRBJ1-5, with 8 bases fitting TRBD1. The sequencing input was peripheral blood or thyroid tissue (not recorded which). CDR3 protein: CASSGDRGHQPQHF. DNA of the CDR3: TGTGCCAGCAGTGGAGACAGGGGACATCAGCCCCAGCATTTT.